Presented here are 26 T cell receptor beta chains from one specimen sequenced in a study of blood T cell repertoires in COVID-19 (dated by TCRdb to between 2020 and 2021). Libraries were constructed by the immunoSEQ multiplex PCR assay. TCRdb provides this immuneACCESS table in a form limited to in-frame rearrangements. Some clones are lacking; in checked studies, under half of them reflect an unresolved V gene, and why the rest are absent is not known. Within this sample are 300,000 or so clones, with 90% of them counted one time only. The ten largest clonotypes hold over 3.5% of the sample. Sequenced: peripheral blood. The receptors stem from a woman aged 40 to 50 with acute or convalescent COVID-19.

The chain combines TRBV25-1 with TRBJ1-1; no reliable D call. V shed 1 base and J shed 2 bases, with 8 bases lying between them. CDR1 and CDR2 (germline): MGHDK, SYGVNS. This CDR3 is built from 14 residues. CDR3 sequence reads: CASSEWAANTEAFF. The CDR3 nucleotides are TGTGCCAGCAGTGAATGGGCAGCCAACACTGAAGCTTTCTTT.

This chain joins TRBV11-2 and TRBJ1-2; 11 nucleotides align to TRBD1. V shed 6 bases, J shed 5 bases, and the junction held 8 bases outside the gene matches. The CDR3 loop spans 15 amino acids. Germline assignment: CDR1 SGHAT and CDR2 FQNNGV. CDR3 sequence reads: CASRRAGQGGYGYTF. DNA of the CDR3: TGTGCCAGCAGAAGAGCGGGACAGGGGGGTTATGGCTACACCTTC.

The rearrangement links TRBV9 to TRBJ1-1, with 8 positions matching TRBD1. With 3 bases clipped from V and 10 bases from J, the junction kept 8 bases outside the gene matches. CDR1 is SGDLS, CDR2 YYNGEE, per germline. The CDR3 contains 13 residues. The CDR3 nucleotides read TGTGCCAGCAGCGAGGGGACAGGCGGGAGAGCTTTCTTT. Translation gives CASSEGTGGRAFF.

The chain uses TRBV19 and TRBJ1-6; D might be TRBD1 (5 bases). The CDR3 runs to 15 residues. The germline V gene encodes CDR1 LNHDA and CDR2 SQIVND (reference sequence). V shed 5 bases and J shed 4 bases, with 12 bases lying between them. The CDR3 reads CASSRGVGYNSPLHF. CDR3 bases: TGTGCCAGTAGTCGGGGGGTAGGATATAATTCACCCCTCCACTTT.

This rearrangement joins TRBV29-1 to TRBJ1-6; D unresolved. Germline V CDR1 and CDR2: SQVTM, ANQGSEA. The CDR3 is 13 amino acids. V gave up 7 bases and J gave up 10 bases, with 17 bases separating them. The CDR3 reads CSAVIGEGSPLHF. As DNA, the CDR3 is TGCAGCGCGGTGATAGGAGAGGGATCACCCCTCCACTTT. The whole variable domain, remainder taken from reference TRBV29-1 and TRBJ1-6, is SAVISQKPSRDICQRGTSLTIQCQVDSQVTMMFWYRQQPGQSLTLIATANQGSEATYESGFVIDKFPISRPNLTFSTLTVSNMSPEDSSIYLCSAVIGEGSPLHFGNGTRLTVT.

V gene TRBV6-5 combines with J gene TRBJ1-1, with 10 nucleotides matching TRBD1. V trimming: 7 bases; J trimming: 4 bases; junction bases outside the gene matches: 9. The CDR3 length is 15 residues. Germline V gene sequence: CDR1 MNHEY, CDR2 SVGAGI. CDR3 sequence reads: CASNQGQGLVTEAFF. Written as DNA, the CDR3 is TGTGCCAGCAACCAGGGACAGGGGTTAGTCACTGAAGCTTTCTTT.

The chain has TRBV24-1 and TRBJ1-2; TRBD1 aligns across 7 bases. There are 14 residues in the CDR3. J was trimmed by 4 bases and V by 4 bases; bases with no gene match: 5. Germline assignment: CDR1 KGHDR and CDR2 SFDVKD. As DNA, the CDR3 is TGTGCCACCAGTGACCGACAGGGAGGCTATGGCTACACCTTC. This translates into CATSDRQGGYGYTF.

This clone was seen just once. Here the CDR3 reads CASSPEDRGVGYTF. The CDR3 DNA reads as TGTGCCAGTAGTCCTGAGGACAGGGGCGTCGGCTACACCTTC. V and J are TRBV19 and TRBJ1-2; 9 nucleotides agree with TRBD1. The CDR3 covers 14 residues. Trimming removed 5 bases from V and 8 bases from J; junction bases left unmatched: 9. Germline CDR1 reads LNHDA; CDR2 reads SQIVND (reference sequence).

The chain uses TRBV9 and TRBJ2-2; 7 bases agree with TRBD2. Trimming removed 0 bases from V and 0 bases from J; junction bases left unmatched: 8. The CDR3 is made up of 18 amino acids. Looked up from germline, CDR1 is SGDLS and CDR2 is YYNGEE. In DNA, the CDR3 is TGTGCCAGCAGCGTAGCTCCGGCGGGGGATACGAACACCGGGGAGCTGTTTTTT. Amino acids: CASSVAPAGDTNTGELFF.

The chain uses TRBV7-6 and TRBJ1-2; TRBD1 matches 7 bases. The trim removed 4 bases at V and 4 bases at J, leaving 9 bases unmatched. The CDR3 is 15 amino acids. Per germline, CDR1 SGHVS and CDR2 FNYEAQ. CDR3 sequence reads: CASSSHVRDSYGYTF. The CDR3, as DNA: TGTGCCAGCAGCTCCCACGTCCGGGACAGCTATGGCTACACCTTC.

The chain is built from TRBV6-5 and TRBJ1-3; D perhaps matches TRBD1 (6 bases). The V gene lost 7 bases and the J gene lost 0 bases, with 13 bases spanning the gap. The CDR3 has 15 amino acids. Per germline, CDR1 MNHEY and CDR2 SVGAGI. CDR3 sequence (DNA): TGTGCCAGCACGCAGCAGGGGCTCTCTGGAAACACCATATATTTT. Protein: CASTQQGLSGNTIYF.

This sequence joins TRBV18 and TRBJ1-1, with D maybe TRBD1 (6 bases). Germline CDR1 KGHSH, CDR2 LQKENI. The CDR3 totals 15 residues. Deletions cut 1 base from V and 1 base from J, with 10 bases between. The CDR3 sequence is CASSPQIQGNTEAFF. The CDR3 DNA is TGTGCCAGCTCACCACAAATACAGGGGAACACTGAAGCTTTCTTT.

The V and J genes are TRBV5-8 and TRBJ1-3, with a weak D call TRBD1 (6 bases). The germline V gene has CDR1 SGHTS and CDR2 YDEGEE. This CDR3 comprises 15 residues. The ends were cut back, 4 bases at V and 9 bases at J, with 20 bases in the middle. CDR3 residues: CASSGGTQSGATIYF. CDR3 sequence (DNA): TGTGCCAGCAGCGGGGGCACCCAAAGTGGGGCCACCATATATTTT.

The CDR3 reads CASGLVVTVNYNEQFF. CDR3 DNA: TGTGCTAGTGGTTTGGTGGTAACAGTTAACTACAATGAGCAGTTCTTC. V gene TRBV12-5 combines with J gene TRBJ2-1; D remains unclear. The V and J ends lost 0 bases and 3 bases respectively, with 12 bases between them. Germline-derived CDR1 and CDR2 are LGHNT and FRNRAP. The CDR3 consists of 16 residues.

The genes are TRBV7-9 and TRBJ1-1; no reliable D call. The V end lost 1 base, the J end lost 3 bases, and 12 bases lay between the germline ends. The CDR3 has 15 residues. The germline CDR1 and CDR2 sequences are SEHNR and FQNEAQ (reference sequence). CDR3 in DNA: TGTGCCAGCAGCTTAGTCCTCGGGGAGTACACTGAAGCTTTCTTT. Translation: CASSLVLGEYTEAFF.

CDR3 residues: CAISPKNSNQPQHF. The CDR3 DNA reads as TGTGCCATCAGCCCTAAGAATAGCAATCAGCCCCAGCATTTT. The rearrangement uses TRBV10-3 and TRBJ1-5; no clear D gene. The CDR3 spans 14 residues. The germline V and J ends were trimmed by 6 bases and 0 bases, with 9 bases remaining between them. Germline V gives CDR1 ENHRY, CDR2 SYGVKD.

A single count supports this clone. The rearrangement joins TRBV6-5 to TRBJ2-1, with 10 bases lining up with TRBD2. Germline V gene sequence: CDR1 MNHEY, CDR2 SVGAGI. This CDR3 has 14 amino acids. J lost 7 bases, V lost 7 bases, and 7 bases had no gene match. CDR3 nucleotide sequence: TGTGCCAGCATGAAAAGCGGGGGGGAAAATGAGCAGTTCTTC. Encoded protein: CASMKSGGENEQFF.

The CDR3 nucleotides read TGTGCCAGCAGCACGGAGATACGGACTGAAGCTTTCTTT. Protein: CASSTEIRTEAFF. This rearrangement joins TRBV14 to TRBJ1-1, with no clear D. Trimming pared 5 bases from V and 5 bases from J, leaving 12 bases between. Germline CDR1 SGHDN, CDR2 FVKESK. This CDR3 has 13 amino acids.

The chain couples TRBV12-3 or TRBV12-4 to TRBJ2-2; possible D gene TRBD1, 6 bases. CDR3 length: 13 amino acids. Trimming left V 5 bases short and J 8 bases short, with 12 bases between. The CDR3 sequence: CASSQNRAGELFF. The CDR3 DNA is TGTGCCAGCAGTCAAAACAGGGCAGGGGAGCTGTTTTTT.

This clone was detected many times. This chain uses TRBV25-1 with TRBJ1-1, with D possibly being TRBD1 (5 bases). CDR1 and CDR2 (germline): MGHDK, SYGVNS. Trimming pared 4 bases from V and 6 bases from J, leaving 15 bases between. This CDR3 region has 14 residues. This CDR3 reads CASSGSRAAPEAFF. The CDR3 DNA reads TGTGCCAGCAGTGGGTCCAGGGCCGCCCCTGAAGCTTTCTTT.

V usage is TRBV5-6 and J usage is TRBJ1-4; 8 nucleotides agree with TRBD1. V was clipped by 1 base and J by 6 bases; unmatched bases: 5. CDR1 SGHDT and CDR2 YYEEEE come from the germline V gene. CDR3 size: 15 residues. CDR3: CASSLIYRGDEKLFF. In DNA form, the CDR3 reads TGTGCCAGCAGCTTGATTTACAGGGGGGATGAAAAACTGTTTTTT.

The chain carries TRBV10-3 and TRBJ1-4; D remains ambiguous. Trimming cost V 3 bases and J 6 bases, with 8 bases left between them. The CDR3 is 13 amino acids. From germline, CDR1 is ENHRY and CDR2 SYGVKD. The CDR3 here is CAISDTTHEKLFF. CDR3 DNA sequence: TGTGCCATCAGTGACACCACTCATGAAAAACTGTTTTTT.

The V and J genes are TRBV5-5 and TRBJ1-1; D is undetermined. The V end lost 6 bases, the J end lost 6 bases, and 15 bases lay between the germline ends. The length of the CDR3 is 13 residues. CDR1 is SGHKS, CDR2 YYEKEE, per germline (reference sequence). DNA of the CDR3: TGTGCCAGCACCACCCGCCCACAAGCTGAAGCTTTCTTT. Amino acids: CASTTRPQAEAFF.

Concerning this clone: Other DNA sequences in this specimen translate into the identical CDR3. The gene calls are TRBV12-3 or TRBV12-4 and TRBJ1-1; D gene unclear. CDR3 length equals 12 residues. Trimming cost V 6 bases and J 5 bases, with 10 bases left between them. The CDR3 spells CASSPGGTEAFF. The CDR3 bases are TGTGCCAGCAGCCCGGGTGGGACTGAAGCTTTCTTT.

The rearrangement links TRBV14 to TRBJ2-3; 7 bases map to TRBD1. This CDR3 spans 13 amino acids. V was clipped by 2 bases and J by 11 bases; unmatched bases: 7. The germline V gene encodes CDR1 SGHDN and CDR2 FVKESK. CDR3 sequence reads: CASSQSGQAMQYF. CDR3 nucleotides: TGTGCCAGCAGCCAAAGCGGACAGGCCATGCAGTATTTT.

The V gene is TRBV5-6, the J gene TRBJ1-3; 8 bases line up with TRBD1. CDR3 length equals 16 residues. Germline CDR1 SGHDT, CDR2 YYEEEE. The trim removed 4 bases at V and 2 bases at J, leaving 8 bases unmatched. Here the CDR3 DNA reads TGTGCCAGCAGCGTCGACAGGGGTTTACCTGGAAACACCATATATTTT. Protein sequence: CASSVDRGLPGNTIYF.